Below are 5 T cell receptor beta chains sequenced from a single sample in a study of OX40 agonist ivuxolimab in advanced cancers. The protocol was immunoSEQ multiplex PCR, while the TCRdb copy is restricted to in-frame clones and leaves out a portion. The sample consists of some 80,000 clones, under 90% of them appearing once. The source was CD4+ or CD8+ T cells sorted from blood, collected in a trial of the OX40 agonist ivuxolimab. The receptors shown here come from an adult with an advanced solid tumor such as melanoma, head and neck, liver or kidney cancer.

The genes are TRBV19 and TRBJ1-3, with D maybe TRBD1 (5 bases). Germline assignment: CDR1 LNHDA and CDR2 SQIVND (reference sequence). Trimming cost V 9 bases and J 0 bases, with 15 bases left between them. The CDR3 consists of 15 residues. The CDR3 reads CASSRGDYSGNTIYF. The CDR3 DNA sequence: TGTGCCAGCTCGAGGGGCGACTACTCTGGAAACACCATATATTTT.

The genes are TRBV27 and TRBJ1-2, with TRBD1 identical over 8 bases. With V trimmed by 4 bases and J by 6 bases, 7 bases remained unmatched. From germline, CDR1 is MNHEY and CDR2 SMNVEV (reference sequence). The CDR3 is 14 amino acids. In DNA, the CDR3 is TGTGCCAGCAGTTCACGGACAGGGCCCGATGGCTACACCTTC. Translated, it gives CASSSRTGPDGYTF.

This chain uses TRBV9 with TRBJ2-7; the match to TRBD2 covers 7 bases. From germline, CDR1 is SGDLS and CDR2 YYNGEE. The junction had 6 bases not matched to a gene; V was cut back by 0 bases and J by 12 bases. There are 12 residues in the CDR3. The CDR3 DNA is TGTGCCAGCAGCGTAGTGGGAGGGCCTCCGTACTTC. Residues: CASSVVGGPPYF.

The chain joins TRBV2 to TRBJ2-1, with 8 nucleotides matching TRBD2. The junction had 8 bases not matched to a gene; V was cut back by 7 bases and J by 0 bases. The CDR3 is 16 residues long. The V gene's germline CDR1 is SNHLY and CDR2 FYNNEI. The CDR3 DNA is TGTGCCAGCACACTCCAGCGGGAGATCTCCTACAATGAGCAGTTCTTC. This codes for CASTLQREISYNEQFF.

This chain links TRBV9 with TRBJ2-5; D gene ambiguous. Trimming took off 0 bases at V and 0 bases at J, with 6 bases between the two ends. Germline loops: CDR1 SGDLS, CDR2 YYNGEE. CDR3 size: 14 residues. The CDR3 DNA follows: TGTGCCAGCAGCGTAGGGTGGGACCAAGAGACCCAGTACTTC. It translates to CASSVGWDQETQYF.